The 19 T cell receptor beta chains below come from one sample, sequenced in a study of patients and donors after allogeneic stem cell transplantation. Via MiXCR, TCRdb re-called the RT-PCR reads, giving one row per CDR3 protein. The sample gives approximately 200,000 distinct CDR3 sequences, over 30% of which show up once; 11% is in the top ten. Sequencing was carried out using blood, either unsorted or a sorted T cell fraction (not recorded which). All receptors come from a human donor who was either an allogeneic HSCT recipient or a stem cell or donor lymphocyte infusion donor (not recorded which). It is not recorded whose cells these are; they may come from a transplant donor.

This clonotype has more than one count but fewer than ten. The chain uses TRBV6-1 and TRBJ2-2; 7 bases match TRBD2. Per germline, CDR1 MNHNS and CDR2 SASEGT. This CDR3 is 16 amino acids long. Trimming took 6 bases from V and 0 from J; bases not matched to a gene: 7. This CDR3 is CASRVVAGANTGELFF. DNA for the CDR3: TGTGCCAGCAGAGTGGTAGCGGGTGCGAACACCGGGGAGCTGTTTTTT.

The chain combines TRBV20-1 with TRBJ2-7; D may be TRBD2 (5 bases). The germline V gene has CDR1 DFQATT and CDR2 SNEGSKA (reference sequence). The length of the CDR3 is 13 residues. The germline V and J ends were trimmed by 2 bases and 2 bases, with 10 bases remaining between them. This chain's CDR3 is CSARRGWTYEQYF. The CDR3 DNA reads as TGCAGTGCTAGACGGGGATGGACCTACGAGCAGTACTTC.

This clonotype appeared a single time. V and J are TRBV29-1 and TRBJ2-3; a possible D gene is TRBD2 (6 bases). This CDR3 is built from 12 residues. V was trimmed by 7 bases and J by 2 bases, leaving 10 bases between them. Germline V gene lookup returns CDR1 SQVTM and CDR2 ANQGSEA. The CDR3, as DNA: TGCAGCGGTCGGGAGCTCACAGATACGCAGTATTTT. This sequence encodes CSGRELTDTQYF.

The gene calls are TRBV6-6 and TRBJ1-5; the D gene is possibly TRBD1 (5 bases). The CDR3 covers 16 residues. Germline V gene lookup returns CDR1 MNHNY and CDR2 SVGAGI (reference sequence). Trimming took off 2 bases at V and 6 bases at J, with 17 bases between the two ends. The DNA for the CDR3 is TGTGCCAGCAGTTACCGTCCCCGGGGGTCTGGTCAGCCCCAGCATTTT. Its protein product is CASSYRPRGSGQPQHF.

The CDR3 loop is CASNGQGARNEQFF. In DNA, the CDR3 is TGTGCCAGCAATGGACAGGGGGCGCGGAATGAGCAGTTCTTC. This chain uses TRBV12-3 or TRBV12-4 with TRBJ2-1; 11 bases fit TRBD1. The CDR3 covers 14 residues. Trimming took 7 bases from V and 7 from J; bases not matched to a gene: 6.

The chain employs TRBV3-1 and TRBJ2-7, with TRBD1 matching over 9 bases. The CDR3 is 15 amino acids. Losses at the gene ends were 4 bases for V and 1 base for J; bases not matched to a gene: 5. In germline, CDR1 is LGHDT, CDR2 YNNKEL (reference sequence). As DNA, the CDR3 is TGTGCCAGCAGCCGCCCCGGGACAGGGTCCTACGAGCAGTACTTC. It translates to CASSRPGTGSYEQYF.

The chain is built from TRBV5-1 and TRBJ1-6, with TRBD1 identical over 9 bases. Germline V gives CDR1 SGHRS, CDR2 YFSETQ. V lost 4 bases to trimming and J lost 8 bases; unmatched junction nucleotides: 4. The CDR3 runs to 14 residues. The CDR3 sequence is CASSPRTGDSPLHF. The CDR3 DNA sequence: TGCGCCAGCAGCCCACGGACAGGGGATTCACCCCTCCACTTT.

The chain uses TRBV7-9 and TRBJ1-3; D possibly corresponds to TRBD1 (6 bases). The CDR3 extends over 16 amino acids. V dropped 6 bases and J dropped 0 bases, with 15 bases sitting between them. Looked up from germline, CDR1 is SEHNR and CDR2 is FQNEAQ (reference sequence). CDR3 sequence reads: CASSRGQGSSGNTIYF. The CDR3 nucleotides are TGTGCCAGCAGTAGGGGCCAGGGGAGCTCTGGAAACACCATATATTTT.

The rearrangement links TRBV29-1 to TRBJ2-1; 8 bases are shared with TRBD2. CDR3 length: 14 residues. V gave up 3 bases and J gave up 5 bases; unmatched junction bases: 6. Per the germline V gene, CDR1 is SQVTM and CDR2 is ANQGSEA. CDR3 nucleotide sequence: TGCAGCGTTGAGGCGACTAGCGCTAACAATGAGCAGTTCTTC. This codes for CSVEATSANNEQFF.

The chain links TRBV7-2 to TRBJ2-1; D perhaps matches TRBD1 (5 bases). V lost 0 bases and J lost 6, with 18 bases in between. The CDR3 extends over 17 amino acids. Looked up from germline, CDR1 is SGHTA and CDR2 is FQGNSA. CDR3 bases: TGTGCCAGCAGCTTAGCAGCAGGGTCAATTAACCGCAATGAGCAGTTCTTC. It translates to CASSLAAGSINRNEQFF.

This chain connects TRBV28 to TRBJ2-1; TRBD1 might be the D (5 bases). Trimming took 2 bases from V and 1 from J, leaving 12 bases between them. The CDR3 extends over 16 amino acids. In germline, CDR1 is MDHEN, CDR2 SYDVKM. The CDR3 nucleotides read TGTGCCAGCAGTTTAAGGTGGGGCTTATCCTACAATGAGCAGTTCTTC. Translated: CASSLRWGLSYNEQFF.

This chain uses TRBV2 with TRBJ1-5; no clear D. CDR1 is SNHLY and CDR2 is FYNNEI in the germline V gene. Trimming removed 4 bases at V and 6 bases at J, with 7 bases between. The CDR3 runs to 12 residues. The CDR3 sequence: CASSGVAQPQHF. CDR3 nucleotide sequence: TGTGCCAGCAGTGGTGTGGCTCAGCCCCAGCATTTT.

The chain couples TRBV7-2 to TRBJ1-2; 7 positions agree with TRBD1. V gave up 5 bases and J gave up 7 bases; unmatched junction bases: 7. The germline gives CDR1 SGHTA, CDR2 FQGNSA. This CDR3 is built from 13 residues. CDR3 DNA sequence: TGTGCCAGCAGCGCAAGACAGGGCTCTGGCTACACCTTC. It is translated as CASSARQGSGYTF.

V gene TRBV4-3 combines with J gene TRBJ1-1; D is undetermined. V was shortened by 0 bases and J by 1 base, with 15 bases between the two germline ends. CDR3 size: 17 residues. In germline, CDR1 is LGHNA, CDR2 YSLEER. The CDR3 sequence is CASSQDLWQNSNTEAFF. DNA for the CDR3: TGCGCCAGCAGCCAAGATTTGTGGCAGAACTCGAACACTGAAGCTTTCTTT.

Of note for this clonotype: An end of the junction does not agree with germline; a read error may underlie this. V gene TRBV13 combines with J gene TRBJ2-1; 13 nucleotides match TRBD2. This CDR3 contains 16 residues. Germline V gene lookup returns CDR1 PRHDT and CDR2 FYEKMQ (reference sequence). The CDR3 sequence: CASSLGTSGEEAEQFF. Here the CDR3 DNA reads TGTGCCAGCAGCCTAGGGACTAGCGGGGAGGAGGCGGAGCAGTTCTTC.

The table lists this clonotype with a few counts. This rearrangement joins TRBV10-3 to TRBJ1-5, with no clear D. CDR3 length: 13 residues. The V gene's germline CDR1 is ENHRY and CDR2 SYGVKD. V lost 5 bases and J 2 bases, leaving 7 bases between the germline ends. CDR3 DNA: TGTGCCATCAGTCGGGATGGCAATCAGCCCCAGCATTTT. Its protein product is CAISRDGNQPQHF.

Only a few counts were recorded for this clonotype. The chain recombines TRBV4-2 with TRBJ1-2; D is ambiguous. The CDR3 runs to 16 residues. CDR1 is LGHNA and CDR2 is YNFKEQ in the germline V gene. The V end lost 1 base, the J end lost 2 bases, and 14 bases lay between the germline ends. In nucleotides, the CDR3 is TGTGCCAGCAGCCAAGTGGAGAGGTTTGGAAACTATGGCTACACCTTC. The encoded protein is CASSQVERFGNYGYTF.

The CDR3 spells CASSTIRRSPEAFF. CDR3 bases: TGTGCCAGCAGCACTATCCGAAGAAGCCCTGAAGCTTTCTTT. V gene TRBV11-2 combines with J gene TRBJ1-1; D not resolved. The ends were cut back, 5 bases at V and 6 bases at J, with 16 bases in the middle. There are 14 residues in the CDR3. The germline gives CDR1 SGHAT, CDR2 FQNNGV.

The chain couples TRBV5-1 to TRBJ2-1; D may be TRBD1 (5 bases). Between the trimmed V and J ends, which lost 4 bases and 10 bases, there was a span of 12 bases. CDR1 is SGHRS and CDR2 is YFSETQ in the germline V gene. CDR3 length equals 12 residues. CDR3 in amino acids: CASSQLTDEQFF. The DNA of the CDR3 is TGCGCCAGCAGCCAGCTGACAGACGAGCAGTTCTTC.